This T cell receptor (beta chain) was found in a study of CD8 T cells in Susac syndrome. Study context: Treatment at blood withdrawal was none, corticosteroids, or intravenous immunoglobulin alone in Susac syndrome patients. General observations from the study: The CD4+ T cell repertoires, which came from Susac syndrome patients, showed no sign of clonal expansion. By the study's own acknowledgment, its TCR sequencing and HLA analysis included relatively few individuals.

Details on this clonotype: Its antigen is not identified.

Trimming cost V 9 bases and J 4 bases; bases outside gene matches: 7. CDR3 length: 14 amino acids. The V gene's germline CDR1 is SGHNT and CDR2 YYREEE (reference sequence). RNA amounts of roughly 0.45 to 1 ug underwent reverse transcription with random hexamers. A single record per CDR3 protein comes from TCRdb applying MiXCR to the immunoSEQ multiplex PCR reads. Among approximately 210,000 distinct CDR3 sequences listed, 94% were seen once. The diagnostic criteria were recently defined, and patients with Susac syndrome met them for definite or probable disease. The chain combines TRBV5-4 with TRBJ2-5; TRBD1 matches at 12 bases. The sample was CD4+ T cells from PBMCs. The receptor was isolated from a human donor with Susac syndrome. The CDR3 here is CAITGTGGGETQYF. The CDR3 DNA reads as TGTGCCATCACCGGGACAGGGGGCGGAGAGACCCAGTACTTC.